These 32 T cell receptor beta chains share one sample of origin, sequenced in a study of shared clonotypes between healthy human individuals. This table comes from immunoSEQ multiplex PCR, and its TCRdb copy is limited to in-frame clones, with some not included. The sample has about 1.1 million clones, 70% to 80% seen once. Sequencing was performed on memory CD4+ T cells from PBMCs. As to subset: CD45RA-negative fraction. These receptors all stem from a man aged 18 to 30 in good health. Some clones in this sample may be carry-over from other donors' samples.

This clone was seen a handful of times. The rearrangement joins TRBV2 to TRBJ2-6, with 12 positions matching TRBD1. The J segment lost 4 bases and the V segment lost 6 bases, leaving 10 bases of the junction unmatched. This CDR3 region has 18 residues. The germline CDR1 and CDR2 sequences are SNHLY and FYNNEI. The CDR3 DNA follows: TGTGCCAGCAGAATTCCGGGACAGGGGGCTCCCGGGGCCAACGTCCTGACTTTC. This encodes CASRIPGQGAPGANVLTF. The full variable domain, its missing parts supplied by reference TRBV2 and TRBJ2-6, is EPEVTQTPSHQVTQMGQEVILRCVPISNHLYFYWYRQILGQKVEFLVSFYNNEISEKSEIFDDQFSVERPDGSNFTLKIRSTKLEDSAMYFCASRIPGQGAPGANVLTFGAGSRLTVL.

The chain is built from TRBV15 and TRBJ1-5; D unresolved. The CDR3 consists of 15 residues. Germline V gene lookup returns CDR1 LNHNV and CDR2 YYDKDF (reference sequence). V shed 3 bases and J shed 8 bases, with 17 bases lying between them. CDR3 amino acids: CATSRTDAPGEPQHF. The CDR3 DNA is TGTGCCACCAGCAGGACGGACGCCCCCGGGGAGCCCCAGCATTTT.

A note on this clone: Different DNA sequences within this sample yield the same CDR3. The chain recombines TRBV7-2 with TRBJ1-5; possible D gene TRBD1, 5 bases. The CDR3 runs 15 residues. Germline lookup yields CDR1 SGHTA and CDR2 FQGNSA. Trimming took 1 base from V and 3 from J, leaving 10 bases between them. This CDR3 reads CASSLEGTTNQPQHF. The CDR3, as DNA: TGTGCCAGCAGCTTAGAAGGGACGACCAATCAGCCCCAGCATTTT.

Comment on this clone: A far larger clone is one base from this, pointing to a likely read error. The J gene is TRBJ2-7, the V gene TRBV2; 9 bases align to TRBD2. Germline values: CDR1 SNHLY, CDR2 FYNNEI. The CDR3 has 14 residues. With 6 bases clipped from V and 0 bases from J, the junction kept 3 bases outside the gene matches. The DNA of the CDR3 is TGTGCCAGCAGGTTTAGCGGGAGCTCCTACGAGCAGTACTTC. It encodes CASRFSGSSYEQYF. Full variable domain (outside the CDR3, taken from reference TRBV2 and TRBJ2-7): EPEVTQTPSHQVTQMGQEVILRCVPISNHLYFYWYRQILGQKVEFLVSFYNNEISEKSEIFDDQFSVERPDGSNFTLKIRSTKLEDSAMYFCASRFSGSSYEQYFGPGTRLTVT.

The rearrangement uses TRBV29-1 and TRBJ1-1, with 8 bases that match TRBD1. With V trimmed by 7 bases and J by 1 base, 8 bases remained unmatched. This CDR3 region has 14 residues. CDR1 is SQVTM and CDR2 is ANQGSEA in the germline V gene. The CDR3 DNA follows: TGCAGCGCGACAGGGGAGTCGAGGAACACTGAAGCTTTCTTT. Its protein product is CSATGESRNTEAFF.

The gene calls are TRBV30 and TRBJ1-5; TRBD1 might be the D (5 bases). The CDR3 is made up of 13 amino acids. The V gene lost 2 bases and the J gene lost 6 bases, with 11 bases spanning the gap. The germline gives CDR1 GTSNPN, CDR2 SVGIG (reference sequence). The CDR3 region has the DNA TGTGCCTGGAGTACATCAGGGTTTCAGCCCCAGCATTTT. It is translated as CAWSTSGFQPQHF.

V is TRBV5-4 and J is TRBJ2-2, with D unresolved. Trimming pared 1 base from V and 7 bases from J, leaving 8 bases between. Germline assignment: CDR1 SGHNT and CDR2 YYREEE (reference sequence). There are 13 residues in the CDR3. CDR3 loop: CASSLMWNGELFF. In DNA, the CDR3 is TGTGCCAGCAGCTTGATGTGGAACGGGGAGCTGTTTTTT.

V and J are TRBV23-1 and TRBJ2-7; the match to TRBD2 covers 8 bases. TRBV23-1 is filed as an ORF, its function uncertain. The J segment lost 6 bases and the V segment lost 3 bases, leaving 10 bases of the junction unmatched. This CDR3 comprises 15 residues. CDR3 in DNA: TGCGCCAGCAGTCACCAGGGACTAGTGCAATCCGAGCAGTACTTC. Encoded protein: CASSHQGLVQSEQYF.

The chain has TRBV4-3 and TRBJ2-7, with 10 bases matching TRBD1. This CDR3 spans 18 amino acids. After removal of 4 bases from V and 0 bases from J, the junction contained 12 bases not matched to a gene. Germline values: CDR1 LGHNA, CDR2 YSLEER. The CDR3 loop reads CASSLYLGTGVSSYEQYF. CDR3 in DNA: TGCGCCAGCAGCCTTTATTTGGGGACAGGGGTCAGCTCCTACGAGCAGTACTTC.

This CDR3 reads CASTRGPGHDEQYF. CDR3 nucleotides: TGTGCCAGCACTCGAGGGCCGGGACACGACGAGCAGTACTTC. The rearrangement joins TRBV6-5 to TRBJ2-7, with D possibly matching TRBD1 (6 bases). Trimming removed 7 bases at V and 5 bases at J, with 18 bases between. The germline gives CDR1 MNHEY, CDR2 SVGAGI. The CDR3 covers 14 residues.

The V call is TRBV9, the J call TRBJ2-2, with 11 bases that match TRBD2. The J segment lost 0 bases and the V segment lost 3 bases, leaving 7 bases of the junction unmatched. Germline V gene sequence: CDR1 SGDLS, CDR2 YYNGEE. The CDR3 is made up of 18 amino acids. CDR3 protein: CASSGHRTSGSNTGELFF. CDR3 nucleotides: TGTGCCAGCAGCGGTCATAGGACTAGCGGGTCGAACACCGGGGAGCTGTTTTTT.

The chain joins TRBV28 to TRBJ2-7; TRBD1 agrees at 8 bases. Germline loops: CDR1 MDHEN, CDR2 SYDVKM. The CDR3 has 15 residues. The V gene end was trimmed by 2 bases and the J gene end by 7 bases; junction bases not matched to a gene: 10. The chain's CDR3 is CASSLRTRTGREQYF. CDR3 nucleotide sequence: TGTGCCAGCAGTTTACGTACGAGGACAGGGCGGGAGCAGTACTTC.

The chain combines TRBV2 with TRBJ1-1; D may be TRBD1 (5 bases). The CDR3 is made up of 14 amino acids. Germline V gene data show CDR1 as SNHLY and CDR2 as FYNNEI. Trimming removed 6 bases from V and 1 base from J, with 12 bases in between. CDR3 sequence: CASSLTVSNTEAFF. CDR3 sequence (DNA): TGTGCCAGCAGCCTGACAGTTTCGAACACTGAAGCTTTCTTT. Together with reference TRBV2 and TRBJ1-1, the CDR3 gives the full variable domain: EPEVTQTPSHQVTQMGQEVILRCVPISNHLYFYWYRQILGQKVEFLVSFYNNEISEKSEIFDDQFSVERPDGSNFTLKIRSTKLEDSAMYFCASSLTVSNTEAFFGQGTRLTVV.

The gene calls are TRBV5-1 and TRBJ2-2; possibly TRBD2 for D (5 bases). The CDR3 sequence is 15 residues long. Deletions cut 5 bases from V and 0 bases from J, with 11 bases between. The V gene's germline CDR1 is SGHRS and CDR2 YFSETQ. The CDR3 reads CASSFSGSNTGELFF. The CDR3 DNA reads as TGCGCCAGCAGTTTCAGCGGCTCGAACACCGGGGAGCTGTTTTTT.

The chain recombines TRBV29-1 with TRBJ2-2; the D gene is possibly TRBD2 (5 bases). Germline lookup yields CDR1 SQVTM and CDR2 ANQGSEA. The CDR3 has 15 amino acids. V was shortened by 6 bases and J by 5 bases, with 19 bases between the two germline ends. CDR3 nucleotides: TGCAGCGTAACGCCTCCCTTCACTAGTACCGGGGAGCTGTTTTTT. This codes for CSVTPPFTSTGELFF.

V gene TRBV28 combines with J gene TRBJ1-4; no definite D call. Trimming stripped 4 bases from V and 5 bases from J, with 14 bases between. Germline loops: CDR1 MDHEN, CDR2 SYDVKM. The CDR3 runs to 15 residues. In nucleotides, the CDR3 is TGTGCCAGCAGTTCAACTCCATCACAAAATGAAAAACTGTTTTTT. It specifies CASSSTPSQNEKLFF. The whole variable domain, remainder taken from reference TRBV28 and TRBJ1-4, is DVKVTQSSRYLVKRTGEKVFLECVQDMDHENMFWYRQDPGLGLRLIYFSYDVKMKEKGDIPEGYSVSREKKERFSLILESASTNQTSMYLCASSSTPSQNEKLFFGSGTQLSVL.

The chain couples TRBV28 to TRBJ1-2; D is undetermined. V was trimmed by 4 bases and J by 3 bases, leaving 12 bases between them. The CDR3 is made up of 14 amino acids. Germline values: CDR1 MDHEN, CDR2 SYDVKM. CDR3 DNA sequence: TGTGCCAGCAGTTACCTGGGCGGGGACTATGGCTACACCTTC. Amino acid sequence: CASSYLGGDYGYTF.

This chain connects TRBV7-3 to TRBJ2-1, with 8 positions matching TRBD1. Per the germline V gene, CDR1 is SGHTA and CDR2 is FQGTGA. Trimming cost V 4 bases and J 2 bases; bases outside gene matches: 4. CDR3 size: 15 residues. CDR3 residues: CASSYDRGAYNEQFF. The CDR3 nucleotides read TGTGCCAGCAGCTACGACAGGGGTGCCTACAATGAGCAGTTCTTC.

The rearrangement links TRBV9 to TRBJ2-1; D may be TRBD2 (6 bases). V was shortened by 4 bases and J by 5 bases, with 22 bases between the two germline ends. CDR1 is SGDLS and CDR2 is YYNGEE in the germline V gene. CDR3 length: 17 amino acids. This chain's CDR3 is CASSPPRAAPGDNEQFF. CDR3 DNA: TGTGCCAGCAGCCCCCCGAGGGCGGCCCCGGGGGACAATGAGCAGTTCTTC.

The chain combines TRBV7-8 with TRBJ1-2; D is unresolved. Looked up from germline, CDR1 is SGHVS and CDR2 is FQNEAQ. V was trimmed by 2 bases and J by 0 bases, leaving 4 bases between them. There are 13 residues in the CDR3. The CDR3 sequence is CASSLNANYGYTF. The CDR3 nucleotides read TGTGCCAGCAGCTTAAATGCTAACTATGGCTACACCTTC.

The J gene is TRBJ1-2, the V gene TRBV28; 7 bases line up with TRBD1. Per the germline V gene, CDR1 is MDHEN and CDR2 is SYDVKM. The ends lost 2 bases at V and 8 bases at J; junction bases unmatched: 8. This CDR3 comprises 14 residues. CDR3 amino acids: CASSLRDREGGYTF. CDR3 DNA: TGTGCCAGCAGTTTACGCGACAGGGAAGGCGGCTACACCTTC.

This chain connects TRBV10-3 to TRBJ2-3; D ambiguous. The germline V gene has CDR1 ENHRY and CDR2 SYGVKD. The CDR3 sequence is 14 residues long. V was cut by 3 bases and J by 1 base, with 8 bases left in between. CDR3 DNA: TGTGCCATCAGTGACGGCGGACGCACAGATACGCAGTATTTT. Its protein product is CAISDGGRTDTQYF.

Of note for this clone: Just one base apart from a much larger clone, this may be a read error. This sample includes further DNA sequences coding for the same CDR3. In DNA, the CDR3 is TGTGCCAGCAGATTGAACACTGAAGCTTTCTTT. It translates to CASRLNTEAFF. This rearrangement joins TRBV2 to TRBJ1-1; D not resolved. CDR3 length: 11 amino acids. Germline CDR1 and CDR2: SNHLY and FYNNEI. With 6 bases removed from V and 0 bases from J, the gap between germline ends came to 2 bases.

This chain joins TRBV10-1 and TRBJ2-1; D may be TRBD2 (7 bases). CDR1 WNHNN and CDR2 SYGVQD come from the germline V gene (reference sequence). Trimming left V 4 bases short and J 10 bases short, with 14 bases between. The CDR3 runs 13 residues. DNA for the CDR3: TGCGCCAGCAGTGCTGGGGGGGCTCGGGAGCAGTTCTTC. Its translation is CASSAGGAREQFF.

The V and J genes are TRBV7-2 and TRBJ1-1; the D gene is possibly TRBD1 (5 bases). Germline loops: CDR1 SGHTA, CDR2 FQGNSA. CDR3 length: 14 residues. Trimming removed 0 bases from V and 5 bases from J, with 10 bases in between. The DNA of the CDR3 is TGTGCCAGCAGCTTAGCAGGGGCAAATACTGAAGCTTTCTTT. This encodes CASSLAGANTEAFF.

The chain carries TRBV29-1 and TRBJ1-2; 8 nucleotides align to TRBD1. Per the germline V gene, CDR1 is SQVTM and CDR2 is ANQGSEA. This CDR3 is 14 amino acids long. Unmatched junction bases numbered 4, after V lost 1 base and J lost 3 bases. CDR3 in DNA: TGCAGCGTTGAAGGCAGGGGGCTCGACTATGGCTACACCTTC. This encodes CSVEGRGLDYGYTF.

This chain links TRBV27 with TRBJ1-1; D remains ambiguous. The V end was cut by 8 bases, the J end by 0 bases, with 7 bases between. Germline values: CDR1 MNHEY, CDR2 SMNVEV (reference sequence). This CDR3 comprises 12 residues. This chain's CDR3 is CASGGVNTEAFF. The CDR3 bases are TGTGCCAGCGGCGGAGTGAACACTGAAGCTTTCTTT.

The sample holds one count of this clone. The chain employs TRBV5-5 and TRBJ2-3; the D gene is possibly TRBD1 (5 bases). The CDR3 extends over 14 amino acids. V lost 4 bases and J 6 bases, leaving 15 bases between the germline ends. CDR1 is SGHKS and CDR2 is YYEKEE in the germline V gene (reference sequence). CDR3 nucleotide sequence: TGTGCCAGCAGCCTGACAGTCAGGATGGATACGCAGTATTTT. This sequence encodes CASSLTVRMDTQYF. Variable domain in full (rest from reference TRBV5-5 and TRBJ2-3): DAGVTQSPTHLIKTRGQQVTLRCSPISGHKSVSWYQQVLGQGPQFIFQYYEKEERGRGNFPDRFSARQFPNYSSELNVNALLLGDSALYLCASSLTVRMDTQYFGPGTRLTVL.

As to this clone: The same CDR3 also results from other DNA sequences found in this sample. This chain's CDR3 is CSVEVGRGTEAFF. For the CDR3, the DNA is TGCAGCGTTGAAGTGGGCAGGGGCACTGAAGCTTTCTTT. This chain links TRBV29-1 with TRBJ1-1, with D possibly matching TRBD1 (6 bases). Trimming removed 1 base at V and 4 bases at J, with 10 bases between. The CDR3 sequence is 13 residues long. Germline CDR1 and CDR2: SQVTM and ANQGSEA.

The gene calls are TRBV5-4 and TRBJ2-7, with unresolved D. There are 14 residues in the CDR3. Germline V gene sequence: CDR1 SGHNT, CDR2 YYREEE (reference sequence). V was cut by 0 bases and J by 4 bases, with 11 bases left in between. The chain's CDR3 is CASSLEGYGYEQYF. The CDR3 nucleotides read TGTGCCAGCAGCTTGGAGGGTTACGGGTACGAGCAGTACTTC.

The rearrangement uses TRBV18 and TRBJ1-1; D not resolved. Germline-derived CDR1 and CDR2 are KGHSH and LQKENI. The V end was cut by 4 bases, the J end by 0 bases, with 6 bases between. This CDR3 comprises 13 residues. The CDR3 bases are TGTGCCAGCTCACGGTTGGTGAACACTGAAGCTTTCTTT. Translated: CASSRLVNTEAFF.

The table lists this clone with a count of one. The rearrangement links TRBV2 to TRBJ2-1; D remains unclear. The CDR3 sequence is 12 residues long. Germline CDR1 is SNHLY and CDR2 is FYNNEI. Between the trimmed V and J ends, which lost 1 base and 12 bases, there was a span of 10 bases. The CDR3 protein is CASSEDRVVQFF. The DNA of the CDR3 is TGTGCCAGCAGTGAAGATCGAGTTGTGCAGTTCTTC. Full variable domain (rest looked up from reference TRBV2 and TRBJ2-1): EPEVTQTPSHQVTQMGQEVILRCVPISNHLYFYWYRQILGQKVEFLVSFYNNEISEKSEIFDDQFSVERPDGSNFTLKIRSTKLEDSAMYFCASSEDRVVQFFGPGTRLTVL.